The clone carrying this T cell receptor beta chain came up many times. The target antigen is unknown. This sample is part of a study of blood T cells in healthy people across ages. The use of a sample-barcoded 5' primer and a J-beta primer mix characterized a second PCR of roughly 6 to 11 cycles. Per sample, CDR3-containing paired-end reads numbered at least 2.5 million. MiXCR, run by TCRdb on the 5' RACE reads, gives a single entry per CDR3 protein. The sample contains some 1.7 million distinct CDR3 sequences, roughly 27% of which appear only once. Germline CDR1 and CDR2: SGHTA and FQGNSA. The ends were cut back, 5 bases at V and 2 bases at J, with 11 bases in the middle. CDR3 length equals 14 residues. Each sample used at least 6 million PBMCs. Overall study results and limits: Older individuals had lower TCR beta diversity per million T cells (the decline was roughly linear).

Material: blood. This receptor was obtained from a woman under 40 in good health. The chain has TRBV7-2 and TRBJ2-3; D uncertain. The CDR3 sequence is CASSPLETTDTQYF. In DNA, the CDR3 is TGTGCCAGCAGCCCCTTAGAGACCACAGATACGCAGTATTTT.